This TCR beta chain stems from a study of CD8 T cells in ankylosing spondylitis. This clonotype was detected many times. The antigen remains unidentified. The V end lost 5 bases, the J end lost 7 bases, and 15 bases lay between the germline ends. This CDR3 contains 14 residues. Broader study findings: The authors reported significant enrichment of disease-linked clones in matched ankylosing spondylitis synovial fluid. Ankylosing spondylitis blood appeared to be characterized by a TCR beta motif of roughly eight highly homologous variants. The disease-linked clones had a CD8+ phenotype and low blood frequencies.

TCRdb passed the 5' RACE reads through MiXCR, listing each CDR3 protein once. The sample lists 240,000 or so distinct CDR3 sequences, 8% to 9.5% occurring once. The TCR sequence derives from a male donor with ankylosing spondylitis or in good health (not recorded which). Sequenced input: blood, either unsorted or a sorted T cell fraction (not recorded which). V is TRBV12-3 or TRBV12-4 and J is TRBJ2-1; possible D gene TRBD2, 6 bases. DNA of the CDR3: TGTGCCAGCAGTCGGGACTCCGGATTGAATGAGCAGTTCTTC. It codes for CASSRDSGLNEQFF.